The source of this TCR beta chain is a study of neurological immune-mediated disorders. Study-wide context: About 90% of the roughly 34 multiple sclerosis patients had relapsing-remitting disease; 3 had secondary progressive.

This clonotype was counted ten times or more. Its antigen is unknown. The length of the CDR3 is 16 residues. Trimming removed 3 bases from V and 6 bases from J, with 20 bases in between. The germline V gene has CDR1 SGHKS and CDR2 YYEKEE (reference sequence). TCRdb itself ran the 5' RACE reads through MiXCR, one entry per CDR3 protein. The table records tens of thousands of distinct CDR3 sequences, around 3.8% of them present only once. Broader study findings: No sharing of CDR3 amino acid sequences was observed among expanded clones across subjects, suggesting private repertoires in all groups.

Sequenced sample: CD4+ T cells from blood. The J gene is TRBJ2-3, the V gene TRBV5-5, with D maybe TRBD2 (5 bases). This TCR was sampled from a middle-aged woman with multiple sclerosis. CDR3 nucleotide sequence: TGTGCCAGCAGCTCCCCGGGGAGTTTTGCTGCGGATACGCAGTATTTT. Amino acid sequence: CASSSPGSFAADTQYF.